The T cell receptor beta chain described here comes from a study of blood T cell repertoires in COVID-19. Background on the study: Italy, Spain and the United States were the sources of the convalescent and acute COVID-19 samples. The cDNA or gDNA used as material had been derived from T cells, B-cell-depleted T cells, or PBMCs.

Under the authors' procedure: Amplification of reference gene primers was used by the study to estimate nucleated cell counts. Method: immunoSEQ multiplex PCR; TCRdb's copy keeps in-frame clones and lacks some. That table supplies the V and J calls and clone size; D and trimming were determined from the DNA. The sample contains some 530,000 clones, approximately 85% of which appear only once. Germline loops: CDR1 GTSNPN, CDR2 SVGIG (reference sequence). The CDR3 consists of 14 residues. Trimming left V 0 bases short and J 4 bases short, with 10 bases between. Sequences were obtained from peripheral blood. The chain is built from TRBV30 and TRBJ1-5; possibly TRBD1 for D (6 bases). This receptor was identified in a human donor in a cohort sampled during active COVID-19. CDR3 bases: TGTGCCTGGAGTGTTGGACAGCTTAATCAGCCCCAGCATTTT. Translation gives CAWSVGQLNQPQHF.